These 10 T cell receptor beta chains originate from one sample sequenced in a study of cytomegalovirus exposure and HLA in healthy donors. The PCR was carried out with 60 Vbeta primers and 13 Jbeta primers. TCRdb's table, derived via immunoSEQ multiplex PCR, lists solely in-frame clones and lacks some. The repertoire consists of 160,000 or so clones, with about 77% occurring once and the leading ten covering 2.4%. What was sequenced was PBMCs. Receptors originate from a man between 60 and 75 years old in good health and CMV-seronegative.

This clone was seen just once. The chain joins TRBV5-4 to TRBJ2-7; D is unresolved. The germline CDR1 and CDR2 sequences are SGHNT and YYREEE (reference sequence). The CDR3 spans 15 residues. Deletions cut 0 bases from V and 6 bases from J, with 16 bases between. CDR3 coding DNA: TGTGCCAGCAGCTTGGCGGCTAGTGCAGCCCTCGAGCAGTACTTC. It is translated as CASSLAASAALEQYF. The full variable domain, with the rest looked up from reference TRBV5-4 and TRBJ2-7, is ETGVTQSPTHLIKTRGQQVTLRCSSQSGHNTVSWYQQALGQGPQFIFQYYREEENGRGNFPPRFSGLQFPNYSSELNVNALELDDSALYLCASSLAASAALEQYFGPGTRLTVT.

This chain connects TRBV28 to TRBJ2-5; 8 bases line up with TRBD1. The CDR3 spans 19 residues. The germline V gene encodes CDR1 MDHEN and CDR2 SYDVKM. The junction had 22 bases not matched to a gene; V was cut back by 5 bases and J by 5 bases. The CDR3 DNA is TGTGCCAGCAGTCCCCCTCCTCCTATTCGGGAGACAGGGGAGGAGACCCAGTACTTC. Encoded protein: CASSPPPPIRETGEETQYF.

The V call is TRBV13, the J call TRBJ2-7, with TRBD2 identical over 14 bases. Losses at the gene ends were 5 bases for V and 0 bases for J; bases not matched to a gene: 3. Germline CDR1 is PRHDT and CDR2 is FYEKMQ (reference sequence). The CDR3 has 16 amino acids. Written as DNA, the CDR3 is TGTGCCAGCAGCGAAGGGACTAGCGGGAGCTCCTACGAGCAGTACTTC. This sequence encodes CASSEGTSGSSYEQYF.

The CDR3 reads CASSGGGNTEAFF. The CDR3 DNA reads TGTGCCAGCAGTGGTGGAGGGAACACTGAAGCTTTCTTT. This sequence joins TRBV6-1 and TRBJ1-1; D is ambiguous. The CDR3 extends over 13 amino acids. Trimming pared 4 bases from V and 1 base from J, leaving 7 bases between. CDR1 and CDR2 from the germline V gene are MNHNS and SASEGT.

This clone was seen only once. This chain connects TRBV6-1 to TRBJ2-1; 9 bases match TRBD2. The length of the CDR3 is 15 residues. Trimming at V came to 4 bases and at J to 9 bases, leaving 10 bases not matched to a gene. CDR1 is MNHNS and CDR2 is SASEGT in the germline V gene. This CDR3 reads CASSVGGGAPGEQFF. The DNA for the CDR3 is TGTGCCAGCAGTGTAGGCGGGGGGGCCCCCGGTGAGCAGTTCTTC.

The table lists this clone with a few counts. The rearrangement joins TRBV29-1 to TRBJ1-1; D is unresolved. Trimming stripped 7 bases from V and 2 bases from J, with 20 bases between. The germline gives CDR1 SQVTM, CDR2 ANQGSEA. The CDR3 contains 15 residues. The CDR3 nucleotides read TGCAGCGGGTGGGCAGAAAAACGCCATAACACTGAAGCTTTCTTT. Encoded protein: CSGWAEKRHNTEAFF.

The V call is TRBV29-1, the J call TRBJ1-1; perhaps TRBD1 as D (5 bases). CDR3 length equals 15 residues. The ends were cut back, 3 bases at V and 1 base at J, with 15 bases in the middle. In germline, CDR1 is SQVTM, CDR2 ANQGSEA. CDR3 in amino acids: CSVDPRAVANTEAFF. Written as DNA, the CDR3 is TGCAGCGTTGACCCCAGGGCCGTTGCGAACACTGAAGCTTTCTTT.

The CDR3 coding sequence is TGTGCCAGCAGCTCTCGACAGGGGAATCAGCCCCAGCATTTT. It encodes CASSSRQGNQPQHF. This chain joins TRBV21-1 and TRBJ1-5; TRBD1 is the table's D call, not checked against the DNA. TRBV21-1 is listed as a pseudogene. This CDR3 spans 14 amino acids.

This chain links TRBV30 with TRBJ1-5; D unresolved. Germline CDR1 and CDR2: GTSNPN and SVGIG (reference sequence). This CDR3 comprises 15 residues. The V gene lost 0 bases and the J gene lost 3 bases, with 12 bases spanning the gap. In nucleotides, the CDR3 is TGTGCCTGGAGTGTGCGGGGTGGGAACAATCAGCCCCAGCATTTT. Residues: CAWSVRGGNNQPQHF.

J is TRBJ1-1 and V is TRBV20-1; TRBD1 matches at 7 bases. The CDR3 is made up of 11 amino acids. With V trimmed by 6 bases and J by 7 bases, 5 bases remained unmatched. CDR1 DFQATT and CDR2 SNEGSKA come from the germline V gene (reference sequence). CDR3 loop: CSADRESEAFF. The CDR3 DNA sequence: TGCAGTGCCGACAGGGAAAGTGAAGCTTTCTTT.